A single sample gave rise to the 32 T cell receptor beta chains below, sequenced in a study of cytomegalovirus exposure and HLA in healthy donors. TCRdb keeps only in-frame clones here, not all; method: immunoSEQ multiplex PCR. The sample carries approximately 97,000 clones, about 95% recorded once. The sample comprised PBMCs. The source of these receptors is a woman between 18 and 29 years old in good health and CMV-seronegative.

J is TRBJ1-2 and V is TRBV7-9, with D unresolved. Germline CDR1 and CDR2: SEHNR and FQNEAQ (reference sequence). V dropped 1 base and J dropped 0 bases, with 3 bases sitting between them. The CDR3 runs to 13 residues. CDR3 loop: CASSLGANYGYTF. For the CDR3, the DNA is TGTGCCAGCAGCTTAGGAGCTAACTATGGCTACACCTTC.

The CDR3 spells CASSIPGQHVEKLFF. CDR3 DNA: TGTGCCAGTAGTATCCCGGGACAGCATGTTGAAAAACTGTTTTTT. The chain links TRBV19 to TRBJ1-4; 7 bases agree with TRBD1. With 3 bases clipped from V and 7 bases from J, the junction kept 8 bases outside the gene matches. Germline-derived CDR1 and CDR2 are LNHDA and SQIVND (reference sequence). The CDR3 consists of 15 residues.

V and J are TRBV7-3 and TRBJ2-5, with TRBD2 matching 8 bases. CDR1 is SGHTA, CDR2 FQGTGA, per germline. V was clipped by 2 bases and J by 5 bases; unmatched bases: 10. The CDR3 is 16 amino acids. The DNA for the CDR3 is TGTGCCAGCAGCTTACAAGCGGGGGCGACTAGGGAGACCCAGTACTTC. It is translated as CASSLQAGATRETQYF. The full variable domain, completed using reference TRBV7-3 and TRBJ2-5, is GAGVSQTPSNKVTEKGKYVELRCDPISGHTALYWYRQSLGQGPEFLIYFQGTGAADDSGLPNDRFFAVRPEGSVSTLKIQRTERGDSAVYLCASSLQAGATRETQYFGPGTRLLVL.

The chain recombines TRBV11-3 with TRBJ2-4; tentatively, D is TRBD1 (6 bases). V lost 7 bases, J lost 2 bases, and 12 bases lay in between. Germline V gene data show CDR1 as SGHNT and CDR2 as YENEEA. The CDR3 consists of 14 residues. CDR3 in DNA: TGTGCCAGCAACACACAGGGTCCCAAAAACATTCAGTACTTC. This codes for CASNTQGPKNIQYF.

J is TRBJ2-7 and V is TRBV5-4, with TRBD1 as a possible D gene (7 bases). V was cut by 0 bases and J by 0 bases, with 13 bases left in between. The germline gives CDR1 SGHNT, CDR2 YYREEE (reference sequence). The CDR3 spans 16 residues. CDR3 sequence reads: CASSLVQGGGSYEQYF. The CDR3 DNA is TGTGCCAGCAGCTTGGTGCAGGGGGGAGGCTCCTACGAGCAGTACTTC.

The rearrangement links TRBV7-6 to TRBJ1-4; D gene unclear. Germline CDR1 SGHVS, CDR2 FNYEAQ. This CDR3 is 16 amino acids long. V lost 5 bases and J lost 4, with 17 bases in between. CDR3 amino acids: CASSPSGNLVNEKLFF. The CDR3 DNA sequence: TGTGCCAGCAGCCCTTCGGGGAACCTAGTTAATGAAAAACTGTTTTTT.

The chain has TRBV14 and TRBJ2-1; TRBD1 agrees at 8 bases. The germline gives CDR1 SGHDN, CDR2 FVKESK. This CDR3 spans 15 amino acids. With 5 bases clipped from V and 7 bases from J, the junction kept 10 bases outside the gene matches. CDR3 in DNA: TGTGCCAGCAGCTGGGGCCAGGGGGCTGGGAATGAGCAGTTCTTC. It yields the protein CASSWGQGAGNEQFF.

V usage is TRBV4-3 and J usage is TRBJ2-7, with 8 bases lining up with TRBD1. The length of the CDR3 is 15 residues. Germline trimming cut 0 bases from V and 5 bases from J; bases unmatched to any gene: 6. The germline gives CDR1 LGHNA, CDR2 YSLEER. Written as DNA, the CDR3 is TGCGCCAGCAGCCAAGATCCGCAGGGGGCAGACGAGCAGTACTTC. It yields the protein CASSQDPQGADEQYF.

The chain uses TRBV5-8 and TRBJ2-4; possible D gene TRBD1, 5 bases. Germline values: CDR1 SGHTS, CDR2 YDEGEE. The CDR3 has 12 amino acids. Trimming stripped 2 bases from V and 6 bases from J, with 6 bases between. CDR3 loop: CASSFQGNIQYF. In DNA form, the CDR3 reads TGTGCCAGCAGCTTCCAGGGAAACATTCAGTACTTC. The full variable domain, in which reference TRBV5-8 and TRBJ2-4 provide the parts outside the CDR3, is EAGVTQSPTHLIKTRGQQATLRCSPISGHTSVYWYQQALGLGLQFLLWYDEGEERNRGNFPPRFSGRQFPNYSSELNVNALELEDSALYLCASSFQGNIQYFGAGTRLSVL.

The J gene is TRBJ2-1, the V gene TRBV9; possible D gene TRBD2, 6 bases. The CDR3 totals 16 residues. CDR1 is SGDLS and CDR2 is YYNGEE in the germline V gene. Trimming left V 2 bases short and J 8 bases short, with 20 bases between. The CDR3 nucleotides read TGTGCCAGCAGCGTTAGCGGATACCCGACTTTGGATGAGCAGTTCTTC. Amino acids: CASSVSGYPTLDEQFF.

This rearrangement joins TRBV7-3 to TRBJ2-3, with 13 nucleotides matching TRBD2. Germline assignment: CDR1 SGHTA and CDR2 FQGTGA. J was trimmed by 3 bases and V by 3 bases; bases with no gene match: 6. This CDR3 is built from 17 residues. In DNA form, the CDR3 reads TGTGCCAGCAGCTTTTCGGGACTAGCGGGGTCGACAGATACGCAGTATTTT. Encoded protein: CASSFSGLAGSTDTQYF.

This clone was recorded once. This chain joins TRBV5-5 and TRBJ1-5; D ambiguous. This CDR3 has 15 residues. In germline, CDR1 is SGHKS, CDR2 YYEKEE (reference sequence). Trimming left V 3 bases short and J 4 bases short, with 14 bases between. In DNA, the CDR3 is TGTGCCAGCAGCTGGGTAGCGGGCTCGAATCAGCCCCAGCATTTT. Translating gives CASSWVAGSNQPQHF. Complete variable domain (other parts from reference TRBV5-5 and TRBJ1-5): DAGVTQSPTHLIKTRGQQVTLRCSPISGHKSVSWYQQVLGQGPQFIFQYYEKEERGRGNFPDRFSARQFPNYSSELNVNALLLGDSALYLCASSWVAGSNQPQHFGDGTRLSIL.

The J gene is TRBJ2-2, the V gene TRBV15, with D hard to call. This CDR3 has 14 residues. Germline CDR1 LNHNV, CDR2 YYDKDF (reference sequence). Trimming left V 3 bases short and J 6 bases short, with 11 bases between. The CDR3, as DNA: TGTGCCACCAGCAGCACCAGTACCGCCGGGGAGCTGTTTTTT. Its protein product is CATSSTSTAGELFF.

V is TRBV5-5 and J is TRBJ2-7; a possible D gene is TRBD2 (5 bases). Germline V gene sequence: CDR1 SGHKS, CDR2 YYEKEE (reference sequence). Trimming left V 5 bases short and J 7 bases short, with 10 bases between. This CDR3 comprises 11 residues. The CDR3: CASRYEREQYF. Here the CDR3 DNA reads TGTGCCAGCAGATACGAGCGGGAGCAGTACTTC.

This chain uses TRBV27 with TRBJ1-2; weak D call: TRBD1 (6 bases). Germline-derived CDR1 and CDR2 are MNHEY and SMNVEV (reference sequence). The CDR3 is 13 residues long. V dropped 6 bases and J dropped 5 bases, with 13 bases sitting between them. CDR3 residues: CASSSQGQYGYTF. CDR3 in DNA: TGTGCCAGCAGCTCTCAGGGACAATATGGCTACACCTTC.

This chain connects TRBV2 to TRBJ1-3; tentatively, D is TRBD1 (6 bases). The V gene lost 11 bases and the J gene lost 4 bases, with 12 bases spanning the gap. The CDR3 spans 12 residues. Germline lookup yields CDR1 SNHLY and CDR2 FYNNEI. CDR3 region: CAALGAGNTIYF. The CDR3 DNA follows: TGTGCCGCCCTGGGGGCGGGAAACACCATATATTTT. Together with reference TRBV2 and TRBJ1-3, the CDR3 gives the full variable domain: EPEVTQTPSHQVTQMGQEVILRCVPISNHLYFYWYRQILGQKVEFLVSFYNNEISEKSEIFDDQFSVERPDGSNFTLKIRSTKLEDSAMYFCAALGAGNTIYFGEGSWLTVV.

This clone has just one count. The CDR3 spells CASSLGASPNTGELFF. The CDR3 nucleotides are TGTGCCAGCAGCTTGGGCGCTAGCCCTAACACCGGGGAGCTGTTTTTT. This chain links TRBV5-4 with TRBJ2-2, with D possibly TRBD2 on 5 matching bases. V was shortened by 0 bases and J by 2 bases, with 11 bases between the two germline ends. The CDR3 loop spans 16 amino acids. Germline CDR1 reads SGHNT; CDR2 reads YYREEE (reference sequence).

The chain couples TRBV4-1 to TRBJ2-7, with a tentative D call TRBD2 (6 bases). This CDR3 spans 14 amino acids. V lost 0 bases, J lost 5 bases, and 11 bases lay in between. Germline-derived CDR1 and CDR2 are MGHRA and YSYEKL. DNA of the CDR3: TGCGCCAGCAGCCAAGAGTCCGGGGGAGACGAGCAGTACTTC. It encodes CASSQESGGDEQYF.

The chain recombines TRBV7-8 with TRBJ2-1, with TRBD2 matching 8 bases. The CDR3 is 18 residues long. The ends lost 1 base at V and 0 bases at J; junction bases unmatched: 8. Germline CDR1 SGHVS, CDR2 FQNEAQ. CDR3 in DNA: TGTGCCAGCAGCTTAGTTGCGGGGGGCCCAAGCTCCTACAATGAGCAGTTCTTC. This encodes CASSLVAGGPSSYNEQFF.

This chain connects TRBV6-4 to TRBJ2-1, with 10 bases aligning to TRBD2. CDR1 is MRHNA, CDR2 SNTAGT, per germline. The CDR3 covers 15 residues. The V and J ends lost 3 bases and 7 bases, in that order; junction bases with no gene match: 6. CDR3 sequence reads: CASSDERGGGNEQFF. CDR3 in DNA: TGTGCCAGCAGTGATGAGCGGGGGGGCGGGAATGAGCAGTTCTTC.

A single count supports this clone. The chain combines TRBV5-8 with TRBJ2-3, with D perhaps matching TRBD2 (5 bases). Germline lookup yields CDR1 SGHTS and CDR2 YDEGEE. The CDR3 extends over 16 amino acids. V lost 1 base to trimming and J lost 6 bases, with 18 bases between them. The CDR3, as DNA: TGTGCCAGCAGCTTGAAAGTGTGGACTGATCGGGATACGCAGTATTTT. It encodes CASSLKVWTDRDTQYF.

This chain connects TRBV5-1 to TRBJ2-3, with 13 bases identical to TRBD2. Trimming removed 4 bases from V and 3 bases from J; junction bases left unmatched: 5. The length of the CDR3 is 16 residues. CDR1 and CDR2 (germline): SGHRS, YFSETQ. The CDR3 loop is CASSRGLAGETDTQYF. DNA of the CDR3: TGCGCCAGCAGCCGAGGACTAGCGGGGGAAACAGATACGCAGTATTTT.

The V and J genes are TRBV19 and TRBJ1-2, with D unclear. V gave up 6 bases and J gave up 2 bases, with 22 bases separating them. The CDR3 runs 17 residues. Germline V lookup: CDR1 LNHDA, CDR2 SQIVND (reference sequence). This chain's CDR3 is CASSHEGSGISNYGYTF. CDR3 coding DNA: TGTGCCAGTAGCCATGAGGGCTCTGGGATTTCAAACTATGGCTACACCTTC.

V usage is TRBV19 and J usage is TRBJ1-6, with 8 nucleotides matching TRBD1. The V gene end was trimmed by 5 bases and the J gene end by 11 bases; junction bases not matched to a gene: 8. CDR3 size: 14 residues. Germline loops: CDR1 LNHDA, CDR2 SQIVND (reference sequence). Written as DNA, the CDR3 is TGTGCCAGTAGTTCCGGACAGGGTAAAACACCCCTCCACTTT. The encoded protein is CASSSGQGKTPLHF.

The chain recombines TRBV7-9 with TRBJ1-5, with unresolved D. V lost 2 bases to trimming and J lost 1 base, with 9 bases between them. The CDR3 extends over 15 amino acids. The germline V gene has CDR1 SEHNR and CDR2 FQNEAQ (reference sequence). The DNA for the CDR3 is TGTGCCAGCAGCTTATCTCTGGGCAGCAATCAGCCCCAGCATTTT. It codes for CASSLSLGSNQPQHF.

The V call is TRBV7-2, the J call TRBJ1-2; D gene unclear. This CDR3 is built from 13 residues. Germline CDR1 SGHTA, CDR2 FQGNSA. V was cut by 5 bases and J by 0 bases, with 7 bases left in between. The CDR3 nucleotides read TGTGCCAGCAGCCCCGGAGCTAACTATGGCTACACCTTC. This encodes CASSPGANYGYTF. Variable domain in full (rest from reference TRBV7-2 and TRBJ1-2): GAGVSQSPSNKVTEKGKDVELRCDPISGHTALYWYRQSLGQGLEFLIYFQGNSAPDKSGLPSDRFSAERTGGSVSTLTIQRTQQEDSAVYLCASSPGANYGYTFGSGTRLTVV.

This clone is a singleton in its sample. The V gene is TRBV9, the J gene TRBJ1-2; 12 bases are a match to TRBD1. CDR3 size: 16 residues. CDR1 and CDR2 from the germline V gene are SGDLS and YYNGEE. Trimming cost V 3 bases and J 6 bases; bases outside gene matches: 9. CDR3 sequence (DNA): TGTGCCAGCAGCGCAGCCGGGACAGGGGGCCGTGATGGCTACACCTTC. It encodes CASSAAGTGGRDGYTF.

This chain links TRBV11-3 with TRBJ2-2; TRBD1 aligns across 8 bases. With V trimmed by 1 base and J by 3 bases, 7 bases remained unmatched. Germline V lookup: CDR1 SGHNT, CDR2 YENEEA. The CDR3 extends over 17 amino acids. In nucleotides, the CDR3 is TGTGCCAGCAGCTTAGCTTCCGGGACAGGCTACACCGGGGAGCTGTTTTTT. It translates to CASSLASGTGYTGELFF.

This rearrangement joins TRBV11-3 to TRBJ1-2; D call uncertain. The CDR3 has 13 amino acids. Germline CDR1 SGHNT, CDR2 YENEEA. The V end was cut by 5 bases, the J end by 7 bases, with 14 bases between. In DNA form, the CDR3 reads TGTGCCAGCAGCGCAGCGGGTATCGGTGGCTACACCTTC. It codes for CASSAAGIGGYTF.

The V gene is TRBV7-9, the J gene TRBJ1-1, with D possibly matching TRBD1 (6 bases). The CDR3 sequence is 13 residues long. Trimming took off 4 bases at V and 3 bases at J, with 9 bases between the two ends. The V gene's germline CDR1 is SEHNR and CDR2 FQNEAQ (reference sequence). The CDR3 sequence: CASSSWTDTEAFF. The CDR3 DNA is TGTGCCAGCAGCTCCTGGACAGACACTGAAGCTTTCTTT.

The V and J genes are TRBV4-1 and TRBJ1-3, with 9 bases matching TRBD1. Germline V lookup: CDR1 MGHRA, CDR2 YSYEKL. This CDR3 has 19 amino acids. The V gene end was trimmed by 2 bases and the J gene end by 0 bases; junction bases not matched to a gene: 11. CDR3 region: CASSQKGQGPLFSGNTIYF. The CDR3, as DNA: TGCGCCAGCAGCCAAAAGGGACAGGGCCCCCTTTTCTCTGGAAACACCATATATTTT.

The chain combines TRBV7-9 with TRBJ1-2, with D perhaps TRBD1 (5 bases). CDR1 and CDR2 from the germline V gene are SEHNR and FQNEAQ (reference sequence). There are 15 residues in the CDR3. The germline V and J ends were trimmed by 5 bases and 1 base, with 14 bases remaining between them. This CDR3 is CASSILRVDNYGYTF. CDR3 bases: TGTGCCAGCAGCATCCTCAGGGTAGATAACTATGGCTACACCTTC.